This entry lists 9 T cell receptor beta chains sequenced from one sample in a study of blood T cell repertoires in COVID-19. Produced via immunoSEQ multiplex PCR; TCRdb's table is partial and in-frame only. Among some 220,000 clones listed, 75% to 85% were seen once. The sample comprised peripheral blood. Receptors originate from a woman aged 70-85 years with COVID-19, enrolled during active disease.

The chain carries TRBV7-9 and TRBJ1-1; TRBD1 matches 7 bases. Looked up from germline, CDR1 is SEHNR and CDR2 is FQNEAQ (reference sequence). After removal of 5 bases from V and 6 bases from J, the junction contained 6 bases not matched to a gene. The CDR3 totals 13 residues. In nucleotides, the CDR3 is TGTGCCAGCAGCCCCGACAGGGTGGCTGAAGCTTTCTTT. It codes for CASSPDRVAEAFF.

In this sample, this clone turned up once. This chain connects TRBV27 to TRBJ2-7, with 8 bases lining up with TRBD1. Germline V CDR1 and CDR2: MNHEY, SMNVEV (reference sequence). With 6 bases clipped from V and 5 bases from J, the junction kept 12 bases outside the gene matches. CDR3 length: 15 residues. DNA of the CDR3: TGTGCCAGCAGCCAACCTTCCAGGGGGCGGGACGAGCAGTACTTC. Its protein is CASSQPSRGRDEQYF.

This chain uses TRBV6-2 or TRBV6-3 with TRBJ1-2; 7 positions match TRBD1. Germline V CDR1 and CDR2: MNHEY, SVGEGT. The CDR3 length is 17 residues. J gave up 1 base and V 6 bases, and 14 bases lay outside the gene matches. The CDR3, as DNA: TGTGCCAGCAGCCTGCTCAGCAACAGGGGCGATAACTATGGCTACACCTTC. Protein: CASSLLSNRGDNYGYTF.

This sequence joins TRBV19 and TRBJ1-1; 8 bases fit TRBD1. Germline V gene lookup returns CDR1 LNHDA and CDR2 SQIVND (reference sequence). V shed 5 bases, J shed 2 bases, and the junction held 10 bases outside the gene matches. This CDR3 is built from 16 residues. The CDR3 region is CASSPRQGIGNTEAFF. CDR3 bases: TGTGCCAGTAGTCCCCGACAGGGGATTGGTAACACTGAAGCTTTCTTT.

V and J are TRBV9 and TRBJ2-1; TRBD1 matches at 9 bases. This CDR3 has 21 residues. The germline gives CDR1 SGDLS, CDR2 YYNGEE. V was pared by 3 bases and J by 0 bases, with 19 bases of the junction left unmatched. DNA for the CDR3: TGTGCCAGCAGCGAAAGGACCGGGACAGGGACCCCCGTGAGCTCCTACAATGAGCAGTTCTTC. Amino acid sequence: CASSERTGTGTPVSSYNEQFF.

This chain connects TRBV5-6 to TRBJ2-7; weak D call: TRBD1 (6 bases). Germline CDR1 and CDR2: SGHDT and YYEEEE. This CDR3 is built from 16 residues. Trimming removed 4 bases from V and 3 bases from J, with 20 bases in between. The CDR3 reads CASSATRQEFDYEQYF. The CDR3 region has the DNA TGTGCCAGCAGCGCGACAAGACAGGAATTTGACTACGAGCAGTACTTC.

The rearrangement uses TRBV7-2 and TRBJ1-3; 7 positions match TRBD1. Germline V gene sequence: CDR1 SGHTA, CDR2 FQGNSA. This CDR3 has 15 amino acids. The V segment lost 3 bases and the J segment 4 bases; nucleotides outside the gene matches: 6. The CDR3 sequence: CASSLRGQTGNTIYF. CDR3 coding DNA: TGTGCCAGCAGCTTGAGGGGGCAGACCGGAAACACCATATATTTT.

V usage is TRBV10-3 and J usage is TRBJ1-5, with D possibly TRBD1 on 5 matching bases. Germline V lookup: CDR1 ENHRY, CDR2 SYGVKD. The CDR3 consists of 13 residues. V lost 5 bases to trimming and J lost 3 bases, with 8 bases between them. CDR3 sequence (DNA): TGTGCCATCAGTAAACAGGACAATCAGCCCCAGCATTTT. Amino acid sequence: CAISKQDNQPQHF.

This clone was recorded a few times. The chain combines TRBV7-9 with TRBJ2-2; TRBD2 might be the D (6 bases). The CDR3 is made up of 16 amino acids. V lost 6 bases, J lost 0 bases, and 14 bases lay in between. Germline lookup yields CDR1 SEHNR and CDR2 FQNEAQ (reference sequence). The DNA of the CDR3 is TGTGCCAGCAGTCCTTCGACTAGATCGAACACCGGGGAGCTGTTTTTT. As protein: CASSPSTRSNTGELFF.